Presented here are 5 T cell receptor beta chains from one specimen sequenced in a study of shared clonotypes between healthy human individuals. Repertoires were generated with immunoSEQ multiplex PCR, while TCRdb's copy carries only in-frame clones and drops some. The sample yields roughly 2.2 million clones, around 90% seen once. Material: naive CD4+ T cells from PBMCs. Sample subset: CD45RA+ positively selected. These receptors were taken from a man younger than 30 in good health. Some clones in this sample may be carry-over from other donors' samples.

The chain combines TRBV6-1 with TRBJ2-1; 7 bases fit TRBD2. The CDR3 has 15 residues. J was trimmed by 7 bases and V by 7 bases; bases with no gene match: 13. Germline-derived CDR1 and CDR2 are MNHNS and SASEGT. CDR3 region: CASIPSGNGRNEQFF. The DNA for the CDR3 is TGTGCCAGCATCCCGAGTGGAAACGGGAGGAATGAGCAGTTCTTC.

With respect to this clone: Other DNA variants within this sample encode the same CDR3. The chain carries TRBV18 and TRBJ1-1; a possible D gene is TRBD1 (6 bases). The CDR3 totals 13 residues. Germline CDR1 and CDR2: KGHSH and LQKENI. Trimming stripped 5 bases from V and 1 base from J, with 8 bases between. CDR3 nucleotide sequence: TGTGCCAGCTCAAGACAGGAGAACACTGAAGCTTTCTTT. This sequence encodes CASSRQENTEAFF.

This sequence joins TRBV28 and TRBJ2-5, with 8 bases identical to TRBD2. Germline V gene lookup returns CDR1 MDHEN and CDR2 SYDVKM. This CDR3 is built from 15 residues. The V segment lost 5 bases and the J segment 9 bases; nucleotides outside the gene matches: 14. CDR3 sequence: CASSRGGVVGRSQYF. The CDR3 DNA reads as TGTGCCAGCAGTCGGGGGGGTGTTGTGGGTAGGTCCCAGTACTTC.

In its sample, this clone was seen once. The DNA of the CDR3 is TGCGCCAGCAGTCAATTGGGTCGTGGCTCTGGGGCCAACGTCCTGACTTTC. It encodes CASSQLGRGSGANVLTF. The chain joins TRBV23-1 to TRBJ2-6, with D unresolved. TRBV23-1 is labeled an ORF, and its function is uncertain. The CDR3 consists of 17 residues. Trimming stripped 1 base from V and 0 bases from J, with 10 bases between.

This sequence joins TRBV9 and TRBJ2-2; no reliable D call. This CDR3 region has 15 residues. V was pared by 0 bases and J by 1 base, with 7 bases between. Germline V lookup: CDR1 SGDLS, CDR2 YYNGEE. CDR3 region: CASSVAERNTGELFF. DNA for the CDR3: TGTGCCAGCAGCGTAGCGGAGCGGAACACCGGGGAGCTGTTTTTT.